This entry concerns a single TCR beta chain. Libraries were prepared by immunoSEQ multiplex PCR; TCRdb keeps only in-frame clonotypes and omits some of them. The sample holds over 300,000 clones, nearly 90% seen once. The data originate from a study of blood T cell repertoires in COVID-19. Two negative PCRs, clearance, or symptom resolution had been documented for recovered Cohort 3 donors. CDR1 and CDR2 (germline): SGHVS, FNYEAQ. This CDR3 is built from 14 residues. V lost 2 bases and J lost 2, with 7 bases in between. This receptor was taken from a woman aged 25 to 39 who had recovered from COVID-19. The material sequenced was PBMCs or T cells enriched from blood (not recorded which). V gene TRBV7-6 combines with J gene TRBJ2-1; tentatively, D is TRBD1 (5 bases). Here the CDR3 reads CASSLQGAYNEQFF. The CDR3 DNA reads as TGTGCCAGCAGCTTACAGGGTGCCTACAATGAGCAGTTCTTC.